This T cell receptor beta chain was documented in a study of blood T cells in healthy people across ages. Study details: In model experiments, template switching was able to capture about one barcoded beta molecule for every two T cells that were present.

Primers used in a second PCR of about 7 to 12 cycles were a sample-barcoded 5' primer and a J-beta primer mix. TCRdb processed the 5' RACE reads anew with MiXCR; each CDR3 protein has one entry. Among 1,100,000 or so distinct CDR3 sequences listed, 45% were seen once. The source material was blood. This TCR came from a woman between 55 and 75 years old in good health.

CDR3 region: CASSEAVSSYEQYF. The CDR3 DNA is TGTGCCAGCAGTGAAGCAGTGAGCTCCTACGAGCAGTACTTC. V and J are TRBV2 and TRBJ2-7; D not certain. This CDR3 has 14 amino acids. The ends were cut back, 0 bases at V and 0 bases at J, with 6 bases in the middle. Germline values: CDR1 SNHLY, CDR2 FYNNEI.